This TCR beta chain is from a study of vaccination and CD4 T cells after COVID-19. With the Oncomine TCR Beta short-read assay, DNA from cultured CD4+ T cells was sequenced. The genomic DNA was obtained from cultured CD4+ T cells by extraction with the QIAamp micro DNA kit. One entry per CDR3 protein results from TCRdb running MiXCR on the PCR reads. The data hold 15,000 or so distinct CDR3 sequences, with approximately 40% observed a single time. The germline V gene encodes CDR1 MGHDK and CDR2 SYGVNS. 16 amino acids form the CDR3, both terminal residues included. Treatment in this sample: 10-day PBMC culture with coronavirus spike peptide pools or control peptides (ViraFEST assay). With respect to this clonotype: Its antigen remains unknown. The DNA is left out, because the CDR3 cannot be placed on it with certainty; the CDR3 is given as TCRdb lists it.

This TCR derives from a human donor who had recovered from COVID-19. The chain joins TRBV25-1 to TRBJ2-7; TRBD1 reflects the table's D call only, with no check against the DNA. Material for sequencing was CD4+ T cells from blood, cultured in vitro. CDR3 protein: CASSSSTGSWVNEQYF.